Below are 9 T cell receptor beta chains sequenced from a single sample in a study of tumor-infiltrating lymphocytes in primary liver carcinoma. The study co-extracted DNA and RNA from 20-30 mg of unsorted bulk tissue. Using a constant-region primer together with ProtoScript II reverse transcriptase, TCR beta cDNA was made from around 500 ng of total RNA. Modified slightly, ARM-PCR produced TCR beta libraries over three nested multiplex PCR rounds. Forward primers for TRBV1-TRBV30 and a C-beta reverse primer served the first two PCR rounds, at roughly 10 cycles each. TCRdb processed the multiplex PCR reads anew with MiXCR; each CDR3 protein has one entry. The table has roughly 24,000 distinct CDR3 sequences, more than 70% seen once. The sequencing input was liver tumor tissue from sampling region 5. Subset of the sample: tumor region T5, tumor centre. The receptors shown here come from a woman under 40 with primary liver carcinoma and hepatitis B virus infection.

To note about this clonotype: The junction and the germline gene differ at one end; a read error may be behind it. This rearrangement joins TRBV4-2 to TRBJ2-4; D unresolved. Looked up from germline, CDR1 is LGHNA and CDR2 is YNFKEQ. CDR3 length: 16 amino acids. CDR3 coding DNA: TGTGCTAGTAGCCAAGAGAAGGTTCTCCCCAAAAACTTTCAGTACTTC. Translation gives CASSQEKVLPKNFQYF.

A note on this clonotype: Germline and junction disagree at one end, which may indicate a read error. The J gene is TRBJ2-3, the V gene TRBV11-2, with a tentative D call TRBD1 (5 bases). This CDR3 spans 16 amino acids. CDR1 and CDR2 (germline): SGHAT, FQNNGV. This CDR3 reads CVSSWTRQGRGDTQYF. CDR3 DNA sequence: TGTGTCAGCAGCTGGACGCGGCAGGGAAGGGGAGATACGCAGTATTTT.

Concerning this clonotype itself: One end of the junction is discordant with germline, which a read error may explain. The chain combines TRBV7-8 with TRBJ2-2, with D tentatively TRBD2 (6 bases). Germline values: CDR1 SGHVS, CDR2 FQNEAQ. This CDR3 has 18 amino acids. The CDR3 DNA follows: TGTGCCAGCAGCTCCTTTAGACTAGTGGGAGAGGACACCTGGGAGTTGTTTTTT. This codes for CASSSFRLVGEDTWELFF.

Details on this clonotype: One junction end disagrees with the germline gene, perhaps due to a read error. The J gene is TRBJ2-2, the V gene TRBV6-5; 8 bases match TRBD1. This CDR3 has 15 amino acids. Germline V gene lookup returns CDR1 MNHEY and CDR2 SVGAGI. CDR3 sequence reads: CASSSRTGITGELFF. Here the CDR3 DNA reads TGTGCCAGCAGTTCGCGGACAGGGATCACCGGGGAACTGTTTTTT.

As concerns this clonotype: The conserved phenylalanine or tryptophan is not found at the CDR3 terminus, so this likely reflects a read error. The CDR3 DNA follows: TGTGCCAGCAGCTTGTATGCCAGCAGCTACAAAGAACAGTTCTCC. Translation: CASSLYASSYKEQFS. The chain joins TRBV5-4 to TRBJ2-1; D unclear. V lost 1 base and J lost 13, with 21 bases in between. Germline V gives CDR1 SGHNT, CDR2 YYREEE (reference sequence). The CDR3 runs 15 residues.

By its share, this clonotype is medium-sized (0.01 to 0.1%). The genes are TRBV7-8 and TRBJ2-7; tentative D call: TRBD2 (5 bases). V was clipped by 5 bases and J by 3 bases, with 5 bases between them. CDR1 and CDR2 from the germline V gene are SGHVS and FQNEAQ. The CDR3 runs to 11 residues. This CDR3 is CASSDYYEQYF. In DNA, the CDR3 is TGTGCCAGCAGCGACTACTACGAGCAGTACTTC.

As to this clonotype: One end of the junction is discordant with germline, which a read error may explain. V gene TRBV9 combines with J gene TRBJ1-1; unclear D gene. Germline CDR1 reads SGDLS; CDR2 reads YYNGEE. The length of the CDR3 is 14 residues. The CDR3 bases are TGTGCCAGCAGCGTAGCCCACTCGGGCGCTGAAACTTTCTTT. Translated: CASSVAHSGAETFF.

In its sample, this clonotype was seen once. The chain has TRBV11-3 and TRBJ2-1; weak D call: TRBD2 (7 bases). V lost 5 bases and J lost 8, with 19 bases in between. Germline-derived CDR1 and CDR2 are SGHNT and YENEEA. This CDR3 contains 15 residues. Written as DNA, the CDR3 is TGTGCCAGCAGCCGACTAGGAGGGGGGGGCTATGAGCAGTTCTTC. Translating gives CASSRLGGGGYEQFF. The variable domain in full, with the rest retrieved from reference TRBV11-3 and TRBJ2-1, is EAGVVQSPRYKIIEKKQPVAFWCNPISGHNTLYWYLQNLGQGPELLIRYENEEAVDDSQLPKDRFSAERLKGVDSTLKIQPAELGDSAVYLCASSRLGGGGYEQFFGPGTRLTVL.

CDR3 protein: CISSPPGLHYEQYF. The CDR3 DNA sequence: TGTATCAGCAGCCCCCCGGGACTACACTACGAGCAGTACTTC. The rearrangement links TRBV11-2 to TRBJ2-7; 7 bases agree with TRBD2. Germline-derived CDR1 and CDR2 are SGHAT and FQNNGV. This CDR3 comprises 14 residues.